This TCR beta chain emerged from a study of blood T cell repertoires in COVID-19. Across the study: COVID-19 samples from acute and convalescent phases originated in the United States, Italy and Spain. Sources were T cells, B-cell-depleted T cells, or PBMCs; the material itself was cDNA or gDNA.

Original analysis: How many nucleated cells were present was estimated from reference gene primer amplification. Generated by immunoSEQ multiplex PCR, the TCRdb table keeps only in-frame clones and is missing some. V and J calls and clone size are given by that table; D and trimming were obtained from the DNA. The top ten clones hold about 3.2% of a sample with about 95,000 clones, approximately 88% of them seen once. The sequence was obtained from a woman in her 70s with acute or convalescent COVID-19. The specimen sequenced was peripheral blood.

The CDR3 region has the DNA TGTGCCAGCAGTTTTCGGGCTAGCGGGAGGCCAGCGGGGACAGATACGCAGTATTTT. Translation: CASSFRASGRPAGTDTQYF. The chain recombines TRBV27 with TRBJ2-3; 11 positions match TRBD2. This CDR3 has 19 residues. Germline values: CDR1 MNHEY, CDR2 SMNVEV (reference sequence). V shed 3 bases and J 3 bases; nucleotides not matched to a gene: 14.